This T cell receptor beta chain appears in the sequencing data of a study of OX40 agonist ivuxolimab in advanced cancers. Study-level points and caveats: Dosing at 0.1 to 3.0 mg/kg was accompanied by clonal expansion of CD4+ and CD8+ blood T cells by week 6. Also showing low normalized T-cell clonal expansion were some of the nonresponders.

After removal of 5 bases from V and 0 bases from J, the junction contained 3 bases not matched to a gene. The CDR3 extends over 14 amino acids. The germline V gene encodes CDR1 ENHRY and CDR2 SYGVKD. Comments on this clone: Its target is not known.

Profiling relied on immunoSEQ multiplex PCR, and the TCRdb table lists in-frame clones only, not all of them. The sample contains around 60,000 clones, around 84% of which appear only once. This clonotype was sampled from an adult with an advanced solid tumor such as melanoma, head and neck, liver or kidney cancer. The chain employs TRBV10-3 and TRBJ1-2; 7 bases line up with TRBD1. The sequencing used CD4+ or CD8+ T cells sorted from blood, collected in a trial of the OX40 agonist ivuxolimab. As DNA, the CDR3 is TGTGCCATCAGTAGGGACAGCTCTAACTATGGCTACACCTTC. It specifies CAISRDSSNYGYTF.